The 25 T cell receptor beta chains listed next were all sequenced from one sample in a study of T cell changes during pregnancy in multiple sclerosis. TCRdb keeps only in-frame clones here, not all; method: immunoSEQ multiplex PCR. The sample lists tens of thousands of clones, 70% to 90% occurring once. This specimen was CD8+ T cells from peripheral blood mononuclear cells, taken before pregnancy. The receptors here all came from a female donor with multiple sclerosis, enrolled in a pregnancy study.

This chain links TRBV5-1 with TRBJ2-7; 7 nucleotides match TRBD1. Trimming cost V 1 base and J 2 bases; bases outside gene matches: 9. The germline gives CDR1 SGHRS, CDR2 YFSETQ. CDR3 length: 16 residues. The CDR3 spells CASSLTGVYWPYEQYF. In nucleotides, the CDR3 is TGCGCCAGCAGCTTGACAGGGGTTTACTGGCCCTACGAGCAGTACTTC.

CDR3 residues: CASSFFKFLAREGQSHNEQFF. Here the CDR3 DNA reads TGTGCCAGCAGTTTCTTCAAGTTTTTGGCGCGGGAGGGCCAATCCCACAATGAGCAGTTCTTC. The chain is built from TRBV28 and TRBJ2-1, with 9 bases identical to TRBD2. V trimming: 3 bases; J trimming: 5 bases; junction bases outside the gene matches: 23. The CDR3 is 21 residues long. Germline V CDR1 and CDR2: MDHEN, SYDVKM.

This rearrangement joins TRBV9 to TRBJ2-1, with 9 bases matching TRBD2. Losses at the gene ends were 0 bases for V and 5 bases for J; bases not matched to a gene: 9. The CDR3 spans 17 residues. CDR1 is SGDLS, CDR2 YYNGEE, per germline. The CDR3 DNA follows: TGTGCCAGCAGCGTAGGTAGCGGGAGTCATCGCGACAATGAGCAGTTCTTC. This gives the protein CASSVGSGSHRDNEQFF.

This chain connects TRBV4-3 to TRBJ2-7; 8 positions match TRBD2. J lost 2 bases, V lost 3 bases, and 6 bases had no gene match. Per the germline V gene, CDR1 is LGHNA and CDR2 is YSLEER. This CDR3 region has 15 residues. In DNA, the CDR3 is TGCGCCAGCAGCCAGTTCAGCGGGAGTCCCTACGAGCAGTACTTC. Its protein product is CASSQFSGSPYEQYF.

Details on this clone: The same CDR3 also results from other DNA sequences found in this sample. The V and J genes are TRBV27 and TRBJ2-7, with D possibly being TRBD1 (5 bases). Trimming pared 5 bases from V and 3 bases from J, leaving 11 bases between. CDR1 and CDR2 (germline): MNHEY, SMNVEV (reference sequence). The length of the CDR3 is 13 residues. CDR3 DNA sequence: TGTGCCAGCAGTCCCACAGGTTACTACGAGCAGTACTTC. Translating gives CASSPTGYYEQYF.

V usage is TRBV7-9 and J usage is TRBJ2-1; TRBD2 aligns across 11 bases. Germline V gene data show CDR1 as SEHNR and CDR2 as FQNEAQ (reference sequence). The CDR3 runs 16 residues. J was trimmed by 6 bases and V by 5 bases; bases with no gene match: 9. The CDR3 spells CASSPLLAGVANEQFF. CDR3 in DNA: TGTGCCAGCAGCCCCTTACTAGCGGGAGTAGCCAATGAGCAGTTCTTC.

V and J are TRBV28 and TRBJ1-1; 9 nucleotides align to TRBD1. V was clipped by 10 bases and J by 5 bases; unmatched bases: 14. Per the germline V gene, CDR1 is MDHEN and CDR2 is SYDVKM. This CDR3 is built from 15 residues. Here the CDR3 DNA reads TGTGCCATCTTTGGGACAGGGTCGAAGAGGACTGAAGCTTTCTTT. It is translated as CAIFGTGSKRTEAFF. Complete variable domain (other parts from reference TRBV28 and TRBJ1-1): DVKVTQSSRYLVKRTGEKVFLECVQDMDHENMFWYRQDPGLGLRLIYFSYDVKMKEKGDIPEGYSVSREKKERFSLILESASTNQTSMYLCAIFGTGSKRTEAFFGQGTRLTVV.

The chain couples TRBV11-1 to TRBJ2-1, with TRBD2 identical over 9 bases. The CDR3 is 14 residues long. The germline V gene encodes CDR1 SGHAT and CDR2 FQDESV (reference sequence). Germline trimming cut 4 bases from V and 3 bases from J; bases unmatched to any gene: 1. Here the CDR3 DNA reads TGTGCCAGCAGCTATAGCGGGAGCTACAATGAGCAGTTCTTC. Translating it yields CASSYSGSYNEQFF.

The rearrangement joins TRBV28 to TRBJ1-5; the D gene is possibly TRBD1 (5 bases). The CDR3 is 14 residues long. V lost 3 bases to trimming and J lost 4 bases, with 10 bases between them. The germline CDR1 and CDR2 sequences are MDHEN and SYDVKM. The CDR3 loop reads CASSFVAGNQPQHF. Here the CDR3 DNA reads TGTGCCAGCAGTTTCGTGGCAGGGAATCAGCCCCAGCATTTT.

This clone is termed medium-sized. This sequence joins TRBV21-1 and TRBJ1-2; the table's D call, TRBD1, has no DNA check behind it. TRBV21-1 is listed as a pseudogene. This CDR3 comprises 14 residues. CDR3 sequence (DNA): TGTGCCAGCAGCAAAGCAAAGGGGCGCATGGGCTACACCTTC. Its translation is CASSKAKGRMGYTF.

This rearrangement joins TRBV18 to TRBJ2-7, with TRBD2 identical over 10 bases. The CDR3 is made up of 14 amino acids. V was pared by 5 bases and J by 3 bases, with 4 bases of the junction left unmatched. Germline V gene sequence: CDR1 KGHSH, CDR2 LQKENI. In DNA, the CDR3 is TGTGCCAGCTCAATAGCTAGCGGGAGCTACGAGCAGTACTTC. Translation: CASSIASGSYEQYF.

This chain links TRBV19 with TRBJ2-7, with TRBD2 identical over 8 bases. CDR1 is LNHDA and CDR2 is SQIVND in the germline V gene (reference sequence). The length of the CDR3 is 15 residues. Germline trimming cut 3 bases from V and 2 bases from J; bases unmatched to any gene: 6. CDR3 sequence reads: CASSIGRAEAYEQYF. CDR3 DNA: TGTGCCAGTAGTATCGGGAGGGCAGAAGCCTACGAGCAGTACTTC.

CDR3 sequence (DNA): TGCAGCGTTGAGAAGGACAGGGGCACTGAAGCTTTCTTT. Protein product: CSVEKDRGTEAFF. The chain has TRBV29-1 and TRBJ1-1, with 9 bases that match TRBD1. This CDR3 has 13 amino acids. Losses at the gene ends were 3 bases for V and 4 bases for J; bases not matched to a gene: 3. In germline, CDR1 is SQVTM, CDR2 ANQGSEA.

The chain joins TRBV27 to TRBJ1-5, with 7 bases matching TRBD1. Germline V gene lookup returns CDR1 MNHEY and CDR2 SMNVEV (reference sequence). J gave up 6 bases and V 2 bases, and 4 bases lay outside the gene matches. CDR3 length: 14 residues. The CDR3 coding sequence is TGTGCCAGCAGTTTAGTAGGGGGCAGTCAGCCCCAGCATTTT. Encoded protein: CASSLVGGSQPQHF.

The chain uses TRBV28 and TRBJ1-2; D gene unclear. The CDR3 sequence is 15 residues long. Germline V gene lookup returns CDR1 MDHEN and CDR2 SYDVKM. With 8 bases removed from V and 2 bases from J, the gap between germline ends came to 18 bases. The CDR3 protein is CASGSFSLGNYGYTF. As DNA, the CDR3 is TGTGCCAGCGGGAGTTTTTCTCTGGGCAACTATGGCTACACCTTC.

This chain uses TRBV4-1 with TRBJ2-1; 9 nucleotides align to TRBD2. The CDR3 extends over 20 amino acids. CDR1 and CDR2 from the germline V gene are MGHRA and YSYEKL. The junction had 16 bases not matched to a gene; V was cut back by 4 bases and J by 0 bases. CDR3 sequence reads: CASSLWSLWREGSSYNEQFF. DNA of the CDR3: TGCGCCAGCAGCCTATGGTCCCTTTGGCGGGAGGGGAGCTCCTACAATGAGCAGTTCTTC.

This clone is medium-sized (0.01 to 0.1%) within its sample. The CDR3 spells CASTPGTSGGTYEQYF. The CDR3 DNA reads TGTGCCAGTACCCCTGGGACTAGCGGGGGAACCTACGAGCAGTACTTC. The V call is TRBV19, the J call TRBJ2-7, with 14 positions matching TRBD2. The CDR3 runs 16 residues. V was clipped by 7 bases and J by 2 bases; unmatched bases: 7. Looked up from germline, CDR1 is LNHDA and CDR2 is SQIVND (reference sequence).

V is TRBV13 and J is TRBJ1-1; no firm D call. CDR1 PRHDT and CDR2 FYEKMQ come from the germline V gene (reference sequence). Trimming pared 4 bases from V and 4 bases from J, leaving 7 bases between. The CDR3 consists of 12 residues. The DNA of the CDR3 is TGTGCCAGCAGCTACGGAGGCACTGAAGCTTTCTTT. Its translation: CASSYGGTEAFF.

The V call is TRBV7-9, the J call TRBJ1-4; D may be TRBD1 (5 bases). Between the trimmed V and J ends, which lost 8 bases and 2 bases, there was a span of 12 bases. From germline, CDR1 is SEHNR and CDR2 FQNEAQ (reference sequence). This CDR3 region has 14 residues. The CDR3: CASSAQGTNEKLFF. The CDR3 DNA is TGTGCCAGCTCCGCTCAGGGCACTAATGAAAAACTGTTTTTT.

J is TRBJ1-5 and V is TRBV4-1; 7 bases map to TRBD1. The CDR3 has 16 residues. Trimming took 3 bases from V and 6 from J; bases not matched to a gene: 11. Per the germline V gene, CDR1 is MGHRA and CDR2 is YSYEKL. The chain's CDR3 is CASSQRNQGGSQPQHF. Written as DNA, the CDR3 is TGCGCCAGCAGCCAGAGAAACCAGGGGGGCAGTCAGCCCCAGCATTTT.

The V call is TRBV5-4, the J call TRBJ1-3; D unresolved. V dropped 2 bases and J dropped 0 bases, with 12 bases sitting between them. Germline V gene data show CDR1 as SGHNT and CDR2 as YYREEE (reference sequence). This CDR3 has 16 amino acids. CDR3 amino acids: CASSFKRASSGNTIYF. As DNA, the CDR3 is TGTGCCAGCAGCTTTAAGAGGGCTAGCTCTGGAAACACCATATATTTT.

V gene TRBV5-4 combines with J gene TRBJ2-1; 8 positions match TRBD2. After removal of 5 bases from V and 2 bases from J, the junction contained 6 bases not matched to a gene. From germline, CDR1 is SGHNT and CDR2 YYREEE (reference sequence). This CDR3 has 15 amino acids. The CDR3 region is CASSLSGRPYNEQFF. The CDR3 nucleotides are TGTGCCAGCAGTTTGAGCGGGAGACCCTACAATGAGCAGTTCTTC.

The chain combines TRBV4-1 with TRBJ2-1; 8 nucleotides agree with TRBD2. Per the germline V gene, CDR1 is MGHRA and CDR2 is YSYEKL. The CDR3 has 16 residues. V was clipped by 5 bases and J by 3 bases; unmatched bases: 9. The DNA of the CDR3 is TGCGCCAGCAGCTACTACCGACTAGCGAACTACAATGAGCAGTTCTTC. This sequence encodes CASSYYRLANYNEQFF.

The chain combines TRBV9 with TRBJ2-1; 7 nucleotides line up with TRBD2. Germline V gene data show CDR1 as SGDLS and CDR2 as YYNGEE. V lost 1 base, J lost 9 bases, and 10 bases stayed unmatched. The CDR3 has 15 residues. The CDR3 nucleotides are TGTGCCAGCAGCGTATGGTCGCGGGAGTATGGTGAGCAGTTCTTC. Translation gives CASSVWSREYGEQFF.

The chain joins TRBV5-1 to TRBJ2-4; D not resolved. This CDR3 has 11 residues. V lost 0 bases and J 13 bases, leaving 8 bases between the germline ends. CDR1 and CDR2 from the germline V gene are SGHRS and YFSETQ. The CDR3 DNA reads TGCGCCAGCAGCTTGGGCCAGAAACAGTACTTC. It codes for CASSLGQKQYF.